These T cell receptor beta chains were read from a single sample in a study of cytomegalovirus exposure and HLA in healthy donors. The data were produced by immunoSEQ multiplex PCR, yet TCRdb's version contains in-frame clones alone and is incomplete. The table records 250,000 to 300,000 clones, approximately 85% of them present only once. The sequenced sample consisted of PBMCs. These receptors all come from a woman aged 40 to 50 in good health and CMV-seropositive. Each CDR3 is given with its conserved first and last residue. Fields, in order: D gene, J gene, V gene, CDR3 DNA, CDR3 protein. A D gene is named only where the DNA matches it firmly.

TRBD2	TRBJ2-7	TRBV5-1	TGCGCCAGCAGCTTGGGACTAGCGGGATTCTACGAGCAGTACTTC	CASSLGLAGFYEQYF
-	TRBJ1-4	TRBV5-1	TGCGCCAGCAGCTTGGCCTCGGCGGCACAGGGTGAAAAACTGTTTTTT	CASSLASAAQGEKLFF
TRBD1	TRBJ1-1	TRBV2	TGTGCCAGCAGTCGGGACAGACTAAACACTGAAGCTTTCTTT	CASSRDRLNTEAFF
TRBD2	TRBJ2-1	TRBV5-1	TGCGCCAGCAGCTTGAGTTTAGCGGGAGAAAATGAGCAGTTCTTC	CASSLSLAGENEQFF
TRBD2	TRBJ2-1	TRBV5-1	TGCGCCAGCAGCTTGGGAGGACTAGCGGGAGAGGGTAATGAGCAGTTCTTC	CASSLGGLAGEGNEQFF
-	TRBJ1-5	TRBV11-3	TGTGCCGGCAAGACAGACACTCAGCGAGGGAATAGCGGCGATCAGCCCCAGCATTTT	CAGKTDTQRGNSGDQPQHF
-	TRBJ2-3	TRBV18	TGTGCCAGCTCACCCGGAGATACGCAGTATTTT	CASSPGDTQYF
TRBD1	TRBJ1-2	TRBV28	TGTGCCAGCTCATGGGGACAGGGCTATGGCTACACCTTC	CASSWGQGYGYTF
-	TRBJ2-2	TRBV5-1	TGCGCCAGCGCCGATCTAGCGCGGAACACCGGGGAGCTGTTTTTT	CASADLARNTGELFF
-	TRBJ2-7	TRBV25-1	TGTGCCAGCAGCGTTAGTTCCTACGAGCAGTACTTC	CASSVSSYEQYF
TRBD1	TRBJ1-2	TRBV29-1	TGCAGCGTGGCCGGGACAGGGGTTAACTATGGCTACACCTTC	CSVAGTGVNYGYTF
-	TRBJ1-4	TRBV7-2	TGTGCCAGCAGCCTCTCGAATGAAAAACTGTTTTTT	CASSLSNEKLFF
TRBD2	TRBJ2-5	TRBV7-2	TGTGCCAGCAGCCGGGGACTAGCGGAAGAGACCCAGTACTTC	CASSRGLAEETQYF
-	TRBJ2-1	TRBV4-3	TGCGCCAGCAGCCAGGCCCCGGGGGTTTGGGCGAGGGATGAGCAGTTCTTC	CASSQAPGVWARDEQFF
TRBD1	TRBJ2-1	TRBV5-1	TGCGCCAGCAGCTTGACTTGGGCAGGGGGAATCGATGAGCAGTTCTTC	CASSLTWAGGIDEQFF